Presented here are 20 T cell receptor beta chains from one specimen sequenced in a study of blood T cells in healthy people across ages. The authors ran a second PCR of about 6 to 11 cycles using a sample-barcoded 5' primer and a J-beta primer mix. TCRdb reprocessed the 5' RACE reads via MiXCR and lists one record per CDR3 protein. The sample consists of 1,800,000 or so distinct CDR3 sequences, 39% of them appearing once. Input material: blood. The receptors derive from a human donor in good health.

This CDR3 is CASSLSPGTGPSGGANVLTF. The CDR3 DNA reads as TGTGCCAGCAGTTTAAGTCCTGGGACAGGGCCCTCTGGAGGGGCCAACGTCCTGACTTTC. This sequence joins TRBV12-3 or TRBV12-4 and TRBJ2-6; 9 bases are shared with TRBD1. The CDR3 spans 20 residues. The J segment lost 4 bases and the V segment lost 2 bases, leaving 15 bases of the junction unmatched.

This clonotype was recorded at least ten times. The junction departs from the called germline gene at one end, perhaps through a read error. This rearrangement joins TRBV7-2 to TRBJ2-5; D may be TRBD1 (6 bases). This CDR3 region has 13 residues. The germline V gene has CDR1 SGHTA and CDR2 FQGNSA. CDR3 bases: TGCGCCAGCAGCCCTTCCAGGGGAGAGACCCAGTACTTC. It codes for CASSPSRGETQYF. The whole variable domain, remainder taken from reference TRBV7-2 and TRBJ2-5, is GAGVSQSPSNKVTEKGKDVELRCDPISGHTALYWYRQSLGQGLEFLIYFQGNSAPDKSGLPSDRFSAERTGGSVSTLTIQRTQQEDSAVYLCASSPSRGETQYFGPGTRLLVL.

V gene TRBV7-8 combines with J gene TRBJ1-2; D is undetermined. The V gene's germline CDR1 is SGHVS and CDR2 FQNEAQ. There are 15 residues in the CDR3. Between the trimmed V and J ends, which lost 5 bases and 4 bases, there was a span of 17 bases. CDR3 bases: TGTGCCAGCAGCGCCACGAGCACACTGGTCTATGGCTACACCTTC. This sequence encodes CASSATSTLVYGYTF.

The rearrangement links TRBV27 to TRBJ2-1; unclear D gene. This CDR3 has 16 residues. Deletions cut 4 bases from V and 4 bases from J, with 17 bases between. From germline, CDR1 is MNHEY and CDR2 SMNVEV (reference sequence). The CDR3 protein is CASSSPRELVYNEQFF. The CDR3 DNA is TGTGCCAGCAGTTCCCCAAGGGAACTCGTATACAATGAGCAGTTCTTC.

Comments on this clonotype: The junction departs from germline at one end; a sequencing error may be responsible. V is TRBV10-3 and J is TRBJ1-2; 7 bases agree with TRBD1. Germline-derived CDR1 and CDR2 are ENHRY and SYGVKD. This CDR3 has 13 residues. The CDR3 sequence: CAVSDTGDYGYTF. The CDR3 region has the DNA TGTGCCGTCAGCGATACAGGGGACTATGGCTACACCTTC.

In regard to this clonotype: It is likely a read error, because the conserved phenylalanine at the end of the CDR3 is missing. J is TRBJ2-4 and V is TRBV9; perhaps TRBD1 as D (6 bases). The J call may be mistaken, given a closer DNA end match to TRBJ2-7. The germline V gene encodes CDR1 SGDLS and CDR2 YYNGEE. This CDR3 has 14 residues. The CDR3 loop is CASSVGTVLSEQYC. The CDR3 DNA follows: TGTGCCAGCAGCGTAGGGACAGTTCTGAGCGAGCAGTACTGC.

This clonotype was picked up a small number of times. The rearrangement links TRBV7-2 to TRBJ1-2; a weak D match, TRBD1 (5 bases). Trimming cost V 0 bases and J 4 bases, with 12 bases left between them. The CDR3 runs to 15 residues. Germline V gene sequence: CDR1 SGHTA, CDR2 FQGNSA. CDR3 in amino acids: CASSLAMQGPYGYTF. The DNA of the CDR3 is TGTGCCAGCAGCTTAGCTATGCAGGGCCCCTATGGCTACACCTTC.

This clonotype turned up a few times. V and J are TRBV20-1 and TRBJ2-7, with D unresolved. This CDR3 spans 12 amino acids. Trimming cost V 4 bases and J 9 bases, with 16 bases left between them. Germline CDR1 reads DFQATT; CDR2 reads SNEGSKA (reference sequence). The CDR3 here is CSAIDSFGLQYF. CDR3 coding DNA: TGCAGTGCTATAGACTCCTTCGGGTTGCAGTACTTC.

This clonotype has a handful of counts. The V gene is TRBV5-6, the J gene TRBJ1-4, with D hard to call. The CDR3 is 16 amino acids. The V end was cut by 0 bases, the J end by 3 bases, with 12 bases between. Germline CDR1 and CDR2: SGHDT and YYEEEE. CDR3: CASSLGIVLPNEKLFF. The DNA of the CDR3 is TGTGCCAGCAGCTTGGGGATAGTGTTACCTAATGAAAAACTGTTTTTT. Combining the CDR3 with reference TRBV5-6 and TRBJ1-4 gives the whole variable domain DAGVTQSPTHLIKTRGQQVTLRCSPKSGHDTVSWYQQALGQGPQFIFQYYEEEERQRGNFPDRFSGHQFPNYSSELNVNALLLGDSALYLCASSLGIVLPNEKLFFGSGTQLSVL.

This clonotype was detected a few times. The rearrangement uses TRBV29-1 and TRBJ1-2; tentatively, D is TRBD1 (5 bases). With 3 bases removed from V and 3 bases from J, the gap between germline ends came to 8 bases. This CDR3 has 12 residues. Per the germline V gene, CDR1 is SQVTM and CDR2 is ANQGSEA. The CDR3 protein is CSVDTGYYGYTF. CDR3 DNA sequence: TGCAGCGTTGACACAGGATACTATGGCTACACCTTC.

There are a few counts of this clonotype. The chain combines TRBV12-3 or TRBV12-4 with TRBJ1-5, with D tentatively TRBD1 (6 bases). CDR3 length: 16 amino acids. V was clipped by 4 bases and J by 6 bases, with 19 bases between them. The CDR3 loop reads CASSSGEGGAVQPQHF. Written as DNA, the CDR3 is TGTGCCAGCAGTTCCGGGGAGGGGGGAGCGGTTCAGCCCCAGCATTTT.

The chain has TRBV12-3 or TRBV12-4 and TRBJ2-5, with TRBD1 matching over 10 bases. Trimming at V came to 6 bases and at J to 5 bases, leaving 12 bases not matched to a gene. The CDR3 consists of 16 residues. The CDR3 region has the DNA TGTGCCAGCAGCCGCCGGGACAGGGGAGTGAGGGAGACCCAGTACTTC. This codes for CASSRRDRGVRETQYF.

This sequence joins TRBV7-2 and TRBJ2-1, with D maybe TRBD1 (6 bases). V was trimmed by 2 bases and J by 7 bases, leaving 12 bases between them. The CDR3 loop spans 14 amino acids. Per germline, CDR1 SGHTA and CDR2 FQGNSA. The CDR3 DNA follows: TGTGCCAGCAGCTTAATGGTGGGGGCAAATGAGCAGTTCTTC. Translating gives CASSLMVGANEQFF.

In the case of this clonotype: A junction boundary mismatches the germline segment, possibly from a read error. V is TRBV20-1 and J is TRBJ2-1; 10 bases line up with TRBD2. CDR3 length: 15 amino acids. Germline-derived CDR1 and CDR2 are DFQATT and SNEGSKA (reference sequence). The CDR3 loop is CGAENSGGPYNEQFF. The CDR3 region has the DNA TGCGGTGCTGAGAATAGCGGGGGGCCCTACAATGAGCAGTTCTTC.

This clonotype was seen a few times. The V and J genes are TRBV6-5 and TRBJ1-6; D is perhaps TRBD1 (5 bases). Germline CDR1 reads MNHEY; CDR2 reads SVGAGI. Trimming shortened V by 4 bases and J by 4 bases, and 14 bases separated the two germline ends. This CDR3 has 16 residues. The CDR3 DNA is TGTGCCAGCAGTTTATCTGGGACCGGTTATAATTCACCCCTCCACTTT. Translated: CASSLSGTGYNSPLHF.

The sample holds a few counts of this clonotype. V and J are TRBV20-1 and TRBJ2-1; D is ambiguous. Germline lookup yields CDR1 DFQATT and CDR2 SNEGSKA (reference sequence). The CDR3 runs to 14 residues. Trimming took off 1 base at V and 0 bases at J, with 7 bases between the two ends. The CDR3 loop is CSARVTPSYNEQFF. The CDR3 nucleotides read TGCAGTGCTAGAGTAACTCCCTCCTACAATGAGCAGTTCTTC.

This chain links TRBV5-1 with TRBJ1-2, with a weak D call TRBD1 (6 bases). Germline V lookup: CDR1 SGHRS, CDR2 YFSETQ. With 2 bases removed from V and 2 bases from J, the gap between germline ends came to 28 bases. The CDR3 loop spans 20 amino acids. The chain's CDR3 is CASSFPGSASTGLGNYGYTF. CDR3 coding DNA: TGCGCCAGCAGCTTCCCAGGTTCGGCCTCTACAGGGTTGGGAAACTATGGCTACACCTTC. Complete variable domain (other parts from reference TRBV5-1 and TRBJ1-2): KAGVTQTPRYLIKTRGQQVTLSCSPISGHRSVSWYQQTPGQGLQFLFEYFSETQRNKGNFPGRFSGRQFSNSRSEMNVSTLELGDSALYLCASSFPGSASTGLGNYGYTFGSGTRLTVV.

V gene TRBV6-5 combines with J gene TRBJ2-2; D remains ambiguous. Per the germline V gene, CDR1 is MNHEY and CDR2 is SVGAGI. The CDR3 has 13 residues. Deletions cut 4 bases from V and 9 bases from J, with 12 bases between. The CDR3 protein is CASSSPPVRELFF. The DNA of the CDR3 is TGTGCCAGCAGTTCCCCCCCCGTCCGGGAGCTGTTTTTT.

The V and J genes are TRBV20-1 and TRBJ2-5; the match to TRBD2 covers 8 bases. Germline V gives CDR1 DFQATT, CDR2 SNEGSKA (reference sequence). Trimming took 3 bases from V and 4 from J; bases not matched to a gene: 13. The length of the CDR3 is 16 residues. The CDR3 DNA is TGCAGTGCTAGCGTATATGGGCGGGGGGCTGCAGAGACCCAGTACTTC. This codes for CSASVYGRGAAETQYF.

The V call is TRBV4-1, the J call TRBJ2-3, with D unclear. V lost 1 base, J lost 4 bases, and 12 bases lay in between. Germline-derived CDR1 and CDR2 are MGHRA and YSYEKL. The CDR3 is 15 residues long. This CDR3 is CASSQALVTPDTQYF. In nucleotides, the CDR3 is TGCGCCAGCAGCCAAGCTCTTGTTACGCCAGATACGCAGTATTTT.